This T cell receptor beta chain is from a study of radiation and T cells in renal cell carcinoma (dated by TCRdb to about 2020). With respect to the entire study: Samples came from a clinical trial, in which primary renal cell carcinomas received 15 Gy stereotactic body radiation therapy followed by nephrectomy 4 weeks later. In total, 50 to 60 samples, comprising 25 or so tumors and some 27 peripheral blood samples, were subjected to TCR beta sequencing. In the approximately 49 samples combined, 4,016,671 unique CDR3 nucleotide sequences were found, encoding 2 million to 3 million unique CDR3 amino acid sequences. Overall results and qualifications from the work: Changes in the blood repertoire were not tracked past 4 weeks after treatment. An increase in top tumor clonotypes in blood was observed from baseline to 2 weeks post-radiation, followed by contraction by 4 weeks, which was taken to suggest transient expansion of tumor-resident clones. With a single-armed trial design, the study had no way to address how radiation dose or scheduling affects the TCR repertoire. No pretreatment tumor biopsies were available, so the baseline intratumoral presence of clonotypes could not be determined.

Following the manufacturer's recommendations, the immunoSEQ kit was used to generate TCR beta libraries from genomic DNA. For library preparation, a first multiplex PCR was performed with proprietary primers, followed by a second PCR in which unique barcodes were added, and bead cleanups were performed after each round. A positive control reaction and a negative control reaction, both provided in the kit, were run with every batch of samples. The final libraries were assessed on an Agilent 4200 TapeStation D1000 ScreenTape, pooled by volume, and quantified by qPCR. Sequencing was performed on an Illumina NextSeq500 using a MidOutput 150-cycle cartridge, with 156 Read1 cycles, 15 Index1 cycles, and the kit custom primers. The pooled library was loaded at roughly 0.98 pM with an approximately 20% PhiX control spike-in. As for the original processing: Vendor-processed data were analyzed in R, with a clonotype defined as all T cells sharing the same CDR3 nucleotide sequence. In the clone abundance analyses, frequencies were normalized to the 10,000 most abundant clones in each sample. Before analysis, public T cell clones were removed, and these numbered fewer than six per sample on average. Tumor-enriched and baseline blood-enriched clonotypes were defined by at least a 32-fold difference in abundance between compartments. A beta-binomial differential abundance model was applied to find clonotypes that expanded or contracted between blood time points. Similarity between tumor and blood repertoires was quantified using the Baroni-Urbani and Buser coefficient, and groups were compared with two-tailed Wilcoxon tests in R. TCRdb took this table from immuneACCESS and kept in-frame rearrangements with V and J called. Such tables lack part of the clones; where checked against another copy, unresolved V genes explain under half of the gap, and the rest is unexplained. That table gives V, J and clone size, and the DNA gave D and trimming. For this sample there are 70,000 to 100,000 clones; 70% to 85% appear just once. The top ten constitute around 5.8% of the sample.

Comments on this clone: Its antigen target is currently unknown. There are no base qualities to consult, and no much larger clone falls within one base.

Interpreted using the paper, the time point label stands for: baseline pretreatment blood. This specimen's treatment or condition label, per the study, means: 15 Gy SBRT to primary tumor, nephrectomy 4 weeks later. Serial peripheral blood from radiation-treated patients was sampled at baseline, 2 weeks and 4 weeks after SBRT to track tumor-enriched clonotypes. Every patient had renal cell carcinoma of clear cell pathology. The QIAamp DNA Blood Mini Kit (Qiagen) was used to prepare genomic DNA for TCR sequencing. The analyses included just those samples that passed every quality control check. V is cut by 1 base and J by 7 bases, and the space between the germline ends is 20 bases. Counted from cysteine to phenylalanine, this CDR3 has 17 amino acids. The kept DNA is CDR3 alone, 51 bases in frame from the first base. Via the germline V gene, CDR1 is SGHVS and CDR2 FQNEAQ.

This specimen was blood, taken from a patient whose treatment included radiotherapy and nephrectomy. The receptor comes from a man in his 60s with renal cell carcinoma. The rearrangement combines TRBV7-8 with TRBJ1-3, with no D gene named confidently. The DNA reads TGTGCCAGCAGCTTAGTATCCCCACGTCGCCTCGGGAACACCATATATTTT. This is translated as CASSLVSPRRLGNTIYF.